This T cell receptor (beta chain) emerged from a study of blood T cell repertoires in COVID-19. Study as a whole: Sample material is recorded as cDNA or gDNA derived from T cells, B-cell-depleted T cells, or PBMCs.

Profiled with immunoSEQ multiplex PCR; TCRdb holds only in-frame clones, not every one. The data hold 200,000 or so clones, with roughly 84% observed a single time. CDR1 SGHAT and CDR2 FQNNGV come from the germline V gene. Between the trimmed V and J ends, which lost 5 bases and 0 bases, there was a span of 11 bases. The CDR3 consists of 15 residues. Followed over time, Seattle patients had been enrolled while infection was active. The V and J genes are TRBV11-2 and TRBJ2-1; TRBD2 might be the D (5 bases). This TCR came from an older person with COVID-19, enrolled during active disease. Material for sequencing was peripheral blood. This CDR3 reads CASSASGYSYNEQFF. The DNA for the CDR3 is TGTGCCAGCAGCGCCAGCGGTTACTCCTACAATGAGCAGTTCTTC.